This TCR beta chain was profiled in a study of cytomegalovirus exposure and HLA in healthy donors. Each donor's status was that of a healthy bone marrow donor. General observations from the study: Per published accounts, TCR beta sequences correctly predicted the HLA-A and HLA-B alleles of most subjects. With later analysis, a missense DCLRE1C variant became linked to TCR beta V- and J-gene trimming. A previous analysis found most TCR beta V segments productive roughly 87% or roughly 30% of the time.

Concerning this clone itself: The antigen is unknown. Other DNA variants within this sample encode the same CDR3.

Amplification used 60 Vbeta primers and 13 Jbeta primers. Sequenced by immunoSEQ multiplex PCR; TCRdb stores in-frame clones only, minus some. The data contain about 180,000 clones, 70% to 85% of them singletons. This receptor was obtained from a human donor in good health. The material sequenced was PBMCs.

The CDR3, as DNA: TGTGCCAGCAGTTTAACAGGGGCCACTCAGCCCCAGCATTTT. Its translation: CASSLTGATQPQHF. The J gene is TRBJ1-5, the V gene TRBV28, with TRBD1 matching over 7 bases. This CDR3 region has 14 residues. The ends lost 2 bases at V and 6 bases at J; junction bases unmatched: 4. Germline assignment: CDR1 MDHEN and CDR2 SYDVKM.